The T cell receptor (beta chain) under discussion was sequenced for a study of blood T cell repertoires in COVID-19. Study details: The analysed material was cDNA or gDNA that came from T cells, B-cell-depleted T cells, or PBMCs.

Libraries were prepared by immunoSEQ multiplex PCR; TCRdb keeps only in-frame clonotypes and omits some of them. The data hold about 350,000 clones, with roughly 87% observed a single time. The TCR was taken from a man aged 25-40 years with COVID-19, enrolled during active disease. Sequences were obtained from peripheral blood.

The CDR3 DNA reads as TGTGCCAGCAGTTCGGGACAGGTCGGGGATACGCAGTATTTT. Its translation: CASSSGQVGDTQYF. The gene calls are TRBV27 and TRBJ2-3; 8 bases align to TRBD1. V shed 4 bases, J shed 6 bases, and the junction held 6 bases outside the gene matches. The germline V gene encodes CDR1 MNHEY and CDR2 SMNVEV (reference sequence). The CDR3 runs to 14 residues.